This T cell receptor beta chain was observed in a study of graft-versus-host responses after intestinal transplantation. Across the study: Among the recipients, transplants were multivisceral, liver-intestinal, or isolated intestinal. Study observations and caveats: There were GvH clones found in recipient marrow, and some of them appeared first in ileum or blood. The study associated peak circulating GvH clone levels with early post-transplant HvG declines. Graft-versus-host to host-versus-graft clonal ratios in allografts were high in patients with graft-donor T cell macrochimerism.

The data were produced by immunoSEQ multiplex PCR, yet TCRdb's version contains in-frame clones alone and is incomplete. In the table there are more than 85,000 clones, roughly 95% of which are singletons. A word on this clone: The antigen is unknown.

V was pared by 6 bases and J by 5 bases, with 19 bases between. The CDR3 covers 15 residues. Per germline, CDR1 MGHRA and CDR2 YSYEKL. This TCR came from a human donor who received an intestinal transplant. The sequencing used unstimulated CD8+ T cells sorted from spleen or lymph node cells, collected before intestinal transplant. The gene calls are TRBV4-1 and TRBJ1-1; TRBD1 might be the D (6 bases). The CDR3 DNA reads TGCGCCAGCAGTCCCCCTTATACAGGGAGGACTGAAGCTTTCTTT. It is translated as CASSPPYTGRTEAFF.